This T cell receptor beta chain was retrieved from a study of shared T cell receptors in the human thymus. Assay used: immunoSEQ multiplex PCR; TCRdb lists only in-frame clones, some missing. In the table there are roughly 410,000 clones, more than 85% of which are singletons. The sequence was obtained from a human donor. The material sequenced was thymocytes.

CDR3 residues: CASSLWAGGYSNQPQHF. CDR3 in DNA: TGTGCCAGCAGTTTATGGGCAGGGGGATATAGCAATCAGCCCCAGCATTTT. The V gene is TRBV28, the J gene TRBJ1-5; 7 positions agree with TRBD1. The germline V gene has CDR1 MDHEN and CDR2 SYDVKM. V lost 0 bases and J lost 0; bases outside the gene matches: 5. The CDR3 is 17 amino acids.